This TCR beta chain comes out of a study of blood T cell repertoires in COVID-19 (dated by TCRdb to 2018 to 2021). About the investigation overall: Samples covering the acute and convalescent phases of COVID-19 were provided by collaborators in the United States, Italy and Spain. Sample metadata almost always included a de-identified subject ID, COVID-19 status, age in years and sex. The samples were drawn from the first 160 participants of the ongoing ImmuneRACE study and from 1,254 subjects provided by 6 global collaborators. The prospective study material was composed of cDNA or gDNA derived from T cells, B-cell-depleted T cells, or PBMCs. Deeply sampled blood TCRbeta repertoires from subjects exposed to, actively infected with, or recovered from COVID-19 were included in the dataset. Where available, HLA class I and class II types were obtained from metadata supplied by the sample provider rather than from assay-based typing. The repertoires were released in a freely available public database intended as a resource for research on the immune response to SARS-CoV-2.

The collaborating institutions used their own protocols to collect whole blood in K2EDTA tubes. Collaborator samples were shipped for TCRbeta analysis as frozen whole blood, isolated PBMCs, or DNA extracted from either sample type. TCRbeta CDR3 regions were amplified from genomic DNA using the immunoSEQ Assay, a bias-controlled multiplex PCR. The original methods were these. The number of nucleated cells in each sample was estimated from the amplification of reference gene primers within the assay. To quantify the absolute abundance of each unique TCRbeta CDR3 rearrangement, sequence reads were collapsed and filtered. For each sample, productive Simpson clonality was calculated as the square root of Simpson's diversity index over productive rearrangements. TCRdb holds this immuneACCESS table with in-frame rearrangements only. Some clones are missing; in checked studies, unresolved V genes explain under half, and the rest has no known cause. V and J calls and clone size follow that table, whereas D and trimming were derived from the DNA. This sample gives 79,000 or so clones in total; over 70% of them show up just once. Together, the top ten hold roughly 1.2% of the sample.

CDR1 and CDR2 are drawn from the germline V gene (reference sequence): MNHEY, SMNVEV. At the junction V is shortened by 5 bases and J by 0 bases, with 10 bases in between. CDR3 length: 15 amino acids, cysteine to phenylalanine. The only DNA kept is the CDR3, 45 bases in frame from the first base. Results and caveats for the whole study, not just this receptor: The quantity of clinical and demographic metadata differed by source and by participant and was supplied without curation.

Note on this clone: Its recognized antigen is unknown. Nothing much larger sits one base from this clone, and base qualities are not available.

The rearranged chain carries TRBV27 and TRBJ2-2; TRBD1 is perhaps the D gene, given 6 matching bases. The clonotype comes from a human donor in a cohort sampled during active COVID-19. Specimen: peripheral blood. Read as DNA, the sequence is TGTGCCAGCAGTCACAGGGTAACGAACACCGGGGAGCTGTTTTTT. The resulting protein is CASSHRVTNTGELFF.